This T cell receptor beta chain was sequenced in a study of PD-L1 blockade in urothelial cancer. Across the study: Of prior chemotherapy regimens, patients had received between 0 and 3.

The method was immunoSEQ multiplex PCR; TCRdb's version includes in-frame clones alone and lacks a portion of them. The profile covers just under 45,000 clones, with 88% appearing a single time and roughly 13% taken by the ten largest. CDR3 length equals 15 residues. V usage is TRBV21-1 and J usage is TRBJ2-4; no check of the table's D call, TRBD1, against the DNA was made. TRBV21-1 has pseudogene status. This sequence was found in a woman between 55 and 75 years old with urothelial cancer. The sample was PBMCs, taken around atezolizumab (anti-PD-L1) treatment. The CDR3 region is CAREKTGPGKNIQYF. CDR3 DNA: TGTGCCAGGGAAAAGACAGGACCTGGCAAAAACATTCAGTACTTC.